The 30 T cell receptor beta chains below all came from one sample that was sequenced in a study of blood T cells in healthy people across ages (dated by TCRdb to about 2015). Receptor amplification or capture employed 5' RACE. The instrument was an Illumina HiSeq 2500. A second roughly 7 to 11 cycle PCR used a sample-barcoded 5' primer and a J-beta primer mix. The public reads were reanalyzed by TCRdb: fastp trimming at Q25, MiXCR alignment, in-frame beta chains only. For every CDR3 protein sequence, its rows merge into one entry that carries the most common genes and DNA. This sample lists about 810,000 distinct CDR3 sequences; 35% to 40% were detected once. 13% of the sample is in the top ten clones. The sample taken for sequencing was blood. The receptors shown here come from a man between 18 and 29 years old in good health.

The V call is TRBV4-2, the J call TRBJ2-2; 11 bases align to TRBD2. The J segment lost 8 bases and the V segment lost 1 base, leaving 6 bases of the junction unmatched. Looked up from germline, CDR1 is LGHNA and CDR2 is YNFKEQ. The CDR3 contains 16 residues. The chain's CDR3 is CASSQALAGGPGELFF. DNA for the CDR3: TGTGCCAGCAGCCAAGCATTAGCGGGGGGGCCTGGGGAGCTGTTTTTT.

This clonotype showed up just a few times. This chain links TRBV12-3 or TRBV12-4 with TRBJ2-5, with unresolved D. The CDR3 runs 13 residues. V lost 3 bases and J 9 bases, leaving 14 bases between the germline ends. In nucleotides, the CDR3 is TGTGCCAGCAGTTTTGAGGCCCTCGGGTCCCAGTACTTC. Amino acids: CASSFEALGSQYF.

This rearrangement joins TRBV18 to TRBJ2-3, with D perhaps matching TRBD1 (6 bases). Trimming cost V 3 bases and J 5 bases, with 12 bases left between them. Per the germline V gene, CDR1 is KGHSH and CDR2 is LQKENI. CDR3 size: 14 residues. The CDR3 DNA reads as TGTGCCAGCTCACCTGACAGGCGGCGAGATACGCAGTATTTT. As protein: CASSPDRRRDTQYF.

The chain couples TRBV20-1 to TRBJ1-1; 8 positions agree with TRBD1. CDR1 is DFQATT, CDR2 SNEGSKA, per germline (reference sequence). V shed 4 bases and J 4 bases; nucleotides not matched to a gene: 5. The CDR3 consists of 13 residues. The CDR3 region has the DNA TGCAGTGCTATTACAGGGGGGGCCACTGAAGCTTTCTTT. It is translated as CSAITGGATEAFF.

J is TRBJ1-1 and V is TRBV4-2; no definite D call. Germline V lookup: CDR1 LGHNA, CDR2 YNFKEQ. The CDR3 runs 16 residues. Between the trimmed V and J ends, which lost 0 bases and 3 bases, there was a span of 14 bases. CDR3 nucleotide sequence: TGTGCCAGCAGCCAAGAAGGAGGGTCGTTCGACACTGAAGCTTTCTTT. Encoded protein: CASSQEGGSFDTEAFF.

This sequence joins TRBV7-9 and TRBJ1-5; D not certain. Germline V gene data show CDR1 as SEHNR and CDR2 as FQNEAQ (reference sequence). Between the trimmed V and J ends, which lost 5 bases and 5 bases, there was a span of 7 bases. CDR3 length equals 12 residues. The CDR3 DNA sequence: TGTGCCAGCAGCAACAAGGATCAGCCCCAGCATTTT. Protein: CASSNKDQPQHF.

At least ten counts were recorded for this clonotype. The genes are TRBV27 and TRBJ1-2; 7 bases map to TRBD1. V was pared by 6 bases and J by 2 bases, with 3 bases of the junction left unmatched. Germline V gene lookup returns CDR1 MNHEY and CDR2 SMNVEV (reference sequence). The CDR3 contains 13 residues. The CDR3 is CASRRDRNYGYTF. Written as DNA, the CDR3 is TGTGCCAGCAGGAGGGACAGAAACTATGGCTACACCTTC.

This clonotype was detected a few times. This rearrangement joins TRBV12-3 or TRBV12-4 to TRBJ1-6; unclear D gene. Trimming stripped 4 bases from V and 6 bases from J, with 13 bases between. The CDR3 has 15 residues. Here the CDR3 reads CASSSTTAGNSPLHF. In nucleotides, the CDR3 is TGTGCCAGCAGTTCAACCACGGCCGGTAATTCACCCCTCCACTTT.

The V and J genes are TRBV6-5 and TRBJ1-1; a weak D match, TRBD1 (6 bases). The germline V and J ends were trimmed by 5 bases and 7 bases, with 11 bases remaining between them. Germline V lookup: CDR1 MNHEY, CDR2 SVGAGI. The CDR3 sequence is 12 residues long. The CDR3 here is CASSPDRFEAFF. Written as DNA, the CDR3 is TGTGCCAGCAGTCCCGACAGGTTTGAAGCTTTCTTT.

This clonotype was seen only a few times. V is TRBV6-5 and J is TRBJ1-1; tentative D call: TRBD1 (6 bases). Per germline, CDR1 MNHEY and CDR2 SVGAGI. The CDR3 has 14 amino acids. V dropped 5 bases and J dropped 1 base, with 11 bases sitting between them. The CDR3 region has the DNA TGTGCCAGCAGTAACCGCAGGGGGAACACTGAAGCTTTCTTT. Translated: CASSNRRGNTEAFF.

Worth noting for this clonotype: A much larger clone lies a single base off, so this may be a read error. The V gene is TRBV20-1, the J gene TRBJ1-6; D is undetermined. V lost 2 bases and J 0 bases, leaving 8 bases between the germline ends. The CDR3 extends over 15 amino acids. Per germline, CDR1 DFQATT and CDR2 SNEGSKA (reference sequence). CDR3 bases: TGCAGTGCTAGACGGGAGATCTCCTATAATTCACCCCTCCACTTT. Protein product: CSARREISYNSPLHF.

The V and J genes are TRBV6-2 or TRBV6-3 and TRBJ1-1; D may be TRBD1 (6 bases). Trimming took 2 bases from V and 5 from J, leaving 15 bases between them. CDR1 MNHEY and CDR2 SVGEGT come from the germline V gene. This CDR3 is 15 amino acids long. The CDR3 loop is CASSYDEGGATEAFF. As DNA, the CDR3 is TGTGCCAGCAGTTACGACGAGGGGGGTGCGACTGAAGCTTTCTTT.

This clonotype was observed many times. Sequence at one end of the junction differs from germline and may be a read error. The rearrangement links TRBV14 to TRBJ1-6, with 8 bases that match TRBD1. CDR1 is SGHDN, CDR2 FVKESK, per germline. The CDR3 has 15 residues. The DNA for the CDR3 is TGCGCCAGCAGCCAGGACAGGGCCTATAATTCACCCCTCCACTTT. This encodes CASSQDRAYNSPLHF.

This clonotype has a single count. The chain is built from TRBV7-9 and TRBJ2-2; 13 positions match TRBD2. J gave up 1 base and V 4 bases, and 3 bases lay outside the gene matches. The CDR3 length is 17 residues. CDR1 SEHNR and CDR2 FQNEAQ come from the germline V gene (reference sequence). The CDR3 reads CASSWTSGGQNTGELFF. The CDR3 DNA sequence: TGTGCCAGCAGCTGGACTAGCGGGGGACAGAACACCGGGGAGCTGTTTTTT.

The V and J genes are TRBV5-1 and TRBJ2-7; 7 bases are shared with TRBD2. Trimming took 5 bases from V and 1 from J; bases not matched to a gene: 6. The germline CDR1 and CDR2 sequences are SGHRS and YFSETQ. The CDR3 has 14 amino acids. The CDR3 loop is CASSASGMSYEQYF. The DNA of the CDR3 is TGCGCCAGCAGTGCGAGCGGGATGTCCTACGAGCAGTACTTC.

Notes on this clonotype: This may be a read error, as it is one base from a much larger clone. V is TRBV4-2 and J is TRBJ2-3, with a tentative D call TRBD1 (5 bases). The germline V gene encodes CDR1 LGHNA and CDR2 YNFKEQ. The CDR3 consists of 16 residues. The CDR3 DNA follows: TGTGCCAGCTGCCAAGAAGGTGCAGGGATGGCGGATACGCAGTATTTT. Translated, it gives CASCQEGAGMADTQYF.

The J gene is TRBJ2-1, the V gene TRBV19, with 8 bases identical to TRBD2. CDR1 and CDR2 (germline): LNHDA, SQIVND (reference sequence). Trimming removed 1 base from V and 0 bases from J; junction bases left unmatched: 2. The CDR3 spans 16 residues. The CDR3 DNA sequence: TGTGCCAGTAGTATAGCGGGACTAGACTCCTACAATGAGCAGTTCTTC. Translation: CASSIAGLDSYNEQFF.

This clonotype showed up many times. The chain employs TRBV29-1 and TRBJ1-2, with 9 bases lining up with TRBD1. The CDR3 spans 12 residues. The germline V gene encodes CDR1 SQVTM and CDR2 ANQGSEA. Trimming at V came to 4 bases and at J to 7 bases, leaving 4 bases not matched to a gene. CDR3 sequence reads: CSVGQGEGGYTF. In DNA form, the CDR3 reads TGCAGCGTTGGACAGGGGGAAGGTGGCTACACCTTC.

V is TRBV28 and J is TRBJ2-7; TRBD1 aligns across 7 bases. V was clipped by 10 bases and J by 2 bases; unmatched bases: 8. Germline values: CDR1 MDHEN, CDR2 SYDVKM. The CDR3 runs to 13 residues. CDR3 nucleotide sequence: TGTGCCACGTCGGACAGGAGAACCTACGAGCAGTACTTC. Translated, it gives CATSDRRTYEQYF.

The chain links TRBV19 to TRBJ2-7; possible D gene TRBD1, 6 bases. The CDR3 contains 15 residues. Germline V gene data show CDR1 as LNHDA and CDR2 as SQIVND (reference sequence). V lost 5 bases and J 1 base, leaving 15 bases between the germline ends. The CDR3 spells CASSLLKDRSYEQYF. The CDR3 DNA is TGTGCCAGTAGTCTCCTCAAGGACAGATCCTACGAGCAGTACTTC.

In its sample, this clonotype was seen a few times. The genes are TRBV5-8 and TRBJ2-1, with a tentative D call TRBD2 (6 bases). With 6 bases removed from V and 2 bases from J, the gap between germline ends came to 24 bases. Germline CDR1 SGHTS, CDR2 YDEGEE. There are 18 residues in the CDR3. The CDR3 region is CASKSPKKVGGTYNEQFF. Here the CDR3 DNA reads TGTGCCAGCAAAAGTCCCAAAAAAGTGGGGGGAACCTACAATGAGCAGTTCTTC.

This clonotype was seen many times. The rearrangement links TRBV19 to TRBJ2-3, with D perhaps TRBD1 (5 bases). CDR3 size: 14 residues. The V end was cut by 4 bases, the J end by 2 bases, with 10 bases between. Germline values: CDR1 LNHDA, CDR2 SQIVND (reference sequence). CDR3 amino acids: CASSKAGPTDTQYF. CDR3 nucleotide sequence: TGTGCCAGTAGTAAGGCAGGGCCCACAGATACGCAGTATTTT.

This clonotype came up a few times. This chain connects TRBV15 to TRBJ2-1; D gene uncertain. Germline V CDR1 and CDR2: LNHNV, YYDKDF (reference sequence). The V end was cut by 1 base, the J end by 1 base, with 11 bases between. The length of the CDR3 is 16 residues. The CDR3 DNA is TGTGCCACCAGCAGAGTAAGATACAGATCCTACAATGAGCAGTTCTTC. Protein sequence: CATSRVRYRSYNEQFF.

Worth noting for this clonotype: A much larger clone lies a single base off, so this may be a read error. CDR3 loop: CVSSVGTEPYEQYF. In DNA form, the CDR3 reads TGTGTCAGCAGCGTAGGGACAGAACCCTACGAGCAGTACTTC. The rearrangement links TRBV9 to TRBJ2-7; TRBD1 agrees at 7 bases. Germline loops: CDR1 SGDLS, CDR2 YYNGEE. The CDR3 loop spans 14 amino acids.

At least ten counts were recorded for this clonotype. CDR3 sequence (DNA): TGTGCCAGCAGCTTAGAGTTTGCTATCAGACCCTACGAGCAGTACTTC. Amino acids: CASSLEFAIRPYEQYF. This sequence joins TRBV7-9 and TRBJ2-7; D remains unclear. Germline-derived CDR1 and CDR2 are SEHNR and FQNEAQ (reference sequence). This CDR3 comprises 16 residues. V gave up 1 base and J gave up 2 bases, with 15 bases separating them.

As concerns this clonotype: Being one base from a much bigger clone, this may be a read error. The rearrangement links TRBV12-3 or TRBV12-4 to TRBJ2-3; no clear D gene. Trimming removed 5 bases from V and 3 bases from J, with 12 bases in between. The CDR3 loop spans 14 amino acids. CDR3 bases: TGTGCCAGCAGTCAGTTTGATAGAACAGATACGCAGTATTTT. This codes for CASSQFDRTDTQYF.

This clonotype has ten or more counts. V usage is TRBV7-6 and J usage is TRBJ2-1, with D perhaps matching TRBD1 (5 bases). The V and J ends lost 2 bases and 5 bases respectively, with 13 bases between them. The CDR3 totals 15 residues. The V gene's germline CDR1 is SGHVS and CDR2 FNYEAQ. DNA for the CDR3: TGTGCCAGCAGCTTATGGGGCGGTCGCGACAATGAGCAGTTCTTC. Residues: CASSLWGGRDNEQFF.

The chain carries TRBV5-1 and TRBJ1-5; 7 bases are shared with TRBD1. The CDR3 totals 19 residues. CDR1 is SGHRS, CDR2 YFSETQ, per germline. Trimming removed 0 bases from V and 0 bases from J; junction bases left unmatched: 12. CDR3 coding DNA: TGCGCCAGCAGCTTGGCAAGTCCCGACAGGGTACTTAGCAATCAGCCCCAGCATTTT. This encodes CASSLASPDRVLSNQPQHF.

In its sample, this clonotype was seen a few times. The chain recombines TRBV20-1 with TRBJ2-5, with D tentatively TRBD2 (6 bases). Trimming cost V 3 bases and J 3 bases, with 14 bases left between them. Germline CDR1 is DFQATT and CDR2 is SNEGSKA (reference sequence). The CDR3 contains 14 residues. The CDR3 sequence: CSARVPGVEETQYF. The CDR3 nucleotides are TGCAGTGCTAGGGTGCCGGGGGTAGAAGAGACCCAGTACTTC.

The rearrangement uses TRBV25-1 and TRBJ1-2; 8 bases line up with TRBD1. Looked up from germline, CDR1 is MGHDK and CDR2 is SYGVNS. This CDR3 region has 16 residues. J lost 4 bases, V lost 3 bases, and 10 bases had no gene match. CDR3: CASSDHRTGPAYGYTF. Written as DNA, the CDR3 is TGTGCCAGCAGTGACCACCGGACAGGGCCTGCCTATGGCTACACCTTC.